Sequencing of this T cell receptor beta chain was carried out in a study of OX40 agonist ivuxolimab in advanced cancers. From germline, CDR1 is MGHRA and CDR2 YSYEKL. V was clipped by 1 base and J by 0 bases; unmatched bases: 6. The CDR3 covers 16 residues. Sequencing used immunoSEQ multiplex PCR; TCRdb keeps in-frame clones, though not all of them. The data contain under 90,000 clones, just over 90% of them seen just once; the ten biggest clones take up around 15%. The chain is built from TRBV4-1 and TRBJ2-7; 7 bases fit TRBD1. Source: CD4+ or CD8+ T cells sorted from blood, taken in a trial of the OX40 agonist ivuxolimab. The origin of this receptor is an adult with an advanced solid tumor such as melanoma, head and neck, liver or kidney cancer. CDR3 residues: CASSQGQGTFSYEQYF. The CDR3 bases are TGCGCCAGCAGCCAAGGACAGGGCACTTTCTCCTACGAGCAGTACTTC.